Following are 25 T cell receptor beta chains from one sample sequenced in a study of cytomegalovirus exposure and HLA in healthy donors. The study ran its PCR with 60 Vbeta and 13 Jbeta primers. Some clones are missing from TCRdb's copy, which holds only in-frame ones; the method was immunoSEQ multiplex PCR. Here the sample spans roughly 230,000 clones, 85% to 95% being singletons. Sequencing was performed on PBMCs. The receptors derive from a girl aged 2 to 10 in good health and CMV-seronegative.

This clone showed up just once. The J gene is TRBJ2-7, the V gene TRBV6-6; TRBD1 agrees at 10 bases. CDR1 and CDR2 (germline): MNHNY, SVGAGI (reference sequence). V shed 5 bases and J 0 bases; nucleotides not matched to a gene: 7. There are 16 residues in the CDR3. The CDR3 sequence is CASSGSGQGSSYEQYF. In DNA, the CDR3 is TGTGCCAGCAGTGGATCGGGACAGGGGAGCTCCTACGAGCAGTACTTC.

The chain uses TRBV5-1 and TRBJ2-7, with D perhaps matching TRBD1 (6 bases). The CDR3 runs to 14 residues. V was pared by 2 bases and J by 1 base, with 10 bases between. CDR1 is SGHRS and CDR2 is YFSETQ in the germline V gene. For the CDR3, the DNA is TGCGCCAGCAGCTTCACGACAGGATCCTACGAGCAGTACTTC. The encoded protein is CASSFTTGSYEQYF.

The J gene is TRBJ2-7, the V gene TRBV11-2, with TRBD1 identical over 7 bases. The trim removed 3 bases at V and 3 bases at J, leaving 8 bases unmatched. The CDR3 covers 15 residues. The germline gives CDR1 SGHAT, CDR2 FQNNGV. The CDR3 bases are TGTGCCAGCAGCTTCGGGCCGACAGGGAACTACGAGCAGTACTTC. Its translation: CASSFGPTGNYEQYF.

The genes are TRBV7-9 and TRBJ1-6, with 7 bases identical to TRBD1. The CDR3 length is 13 residues. The junction had 2 bases not matched to a gene; V was cut back by 5 bases and J by 7 bases. Per the germline V gene, CDR1 is SEHNR and CDR2 is FQNEAQ (reference sequence). CDR3 sequence reads: CASSTGDNSPLHF. CDR3 DNA: TGTGCCAGCAGCACAGGGGACAATTCACCCCTCCACTTT.

The CDR3, as DNA: TGTGCCAGCAGCCCCGGGGGTGGCCTGGGCTCGGCGTTCTACGAGCAGTACTTC. Its protein product is CASSPGGGLGSAFYEQYF. This chain connects TRBV27 to TRBJ2-7; perhaps TRBD2 as D (6 bases). Germline V CDR1 and CDR2: MNHEY, SMNVEV (reference sequence). The CDR3 is 18 amino acids. Trimming removed 6 bases at V and 3 bases at J, with 27 bases between.

V usage is TRBV7-2 and J usage is TRBJ1-2; TRBD1 might be the D (5 bases). This CDR3 is 17 amino acids long. The germline V gene has CDR1 SGHTA and CDR2 FQGNSA. V lost 2 bases and J 2 bases, leaving 18 bases between the germline ends. The CDR3 sequence: CASSLNPIQEKNYGYTF. In nucleotides, the CDR3 is TGTGCCAGCAGCTTAAACCCTATACAGGAAAAAAACTATGGCTACACCTTC.

A note on this clone: Other DNA sequences of this sample code for an identical CDR3. The chain links TRBV15 to TRBJ1-4, with 11 positions matching TRBD1. Germline trimming cut 5 bases from V and 7 bases from J; bases unmatched to any gene: 3. The length of the CDR3 is 14 residues. CDR1 and CDR2 from the germline V gene are LNHNV and YYDKDF (reference sequence). Here the CDR3 DNA reads TGTGCCACCAGCCGGGACAGGGGGGGTGAAAAACTGTTTTTT. Protein sequence: CATSRDRGGEKLFF.

This sequence joins TRBV6-1 and TRBJ1-2; 10 bases are shared with TRBD1. Trimming took 6 bases from V and 4 from J; bases not matched to a gene: 8. Germline CDR1 reads MNHNS; CDR2 reads SASEGT. This CDR3 is 15 amino acids long. In DNA form, the CDR3 reads TGTGCCAGCAGCGAGAGGGACAGGGGCCCCTATGGCTACACCTTC. Translating gives CASSERDRGPYGYTF.

This clone was recorded a few times. The rearrangement uses TRBV18 and TRBJ2-7; TRBD1 matches 7 bases. Germline CDR1 reads KGHSH; CDR2 reads LQKENI. CDR3 length equals 13 residues. With V trimmed by 4 bases and J by 4 bases, 4 bases remained unmatched. CDR3 sequence: CASSLQGLYEQYF. CDR3 nucleotides: TGTGCCAGCTCACTACAGGGGTTGTACGAGCAGTACTTC.

This chain joins TRBV6-6 and TRBJ2-7; 11 bases align to TRBD1. The ends lost 6 bases at V and 6 bases at J; junction bases unmatched: 4. The CDR3 spans 13 residues. Germline V gene sequence: CDR1 MNHNY, CDR2 SVGAGI (reference sequence). For the CDR3, the DNA is TGTGCCAGCAGATCCGGGACAGGGGGCGAGCAGTACTTC. Translating gives CASRSGTGGEQYF.

The chain employs TRBV6-5 and TRBJ1-6, with TRBD1 matching 10 bases. The CDR3 sequence is 13 residues long. Trimming cost V 8 bases and J 8 bases; bases outside gene matches: 3. Germline loops: CDR1 MNHEY, CDR2 SVGAGI. CDR3 bases: TGTGCCAGCGGACAGGGGGGGGATTCACCCCTCCACTTT. It translates to CASGQGGDSPLHF.

This rearrangement joins TRBV5-4 to TRBJ2-5, with a tentative D call TRBD1 (6 bases). Germline-derived CDR1 and CDR2 are SGHNT and YYREEE (reference sequence). This CDR3 has 14 residues. The V gene lost 1 base and the J gene lost 4 bases, with 11 bases spanning the gap. The CDR3 is CASSLWTARETQYF. CDR3 coding DNA: TGTGCCAGCAGCTTGTGGACAGCCAGAGAGACCCAGTACTTC.

CDR3 region: CASSYLGTGDPGGYTF. CDR3 sequence (DNA): TGTGCCAGCAGTTACTTGGGGACAGGGGACCCGGGGGGCTACACCTTC. The chain couples TRBV6-5 to TRBJ1-2; 10 nucleotides match TRBD1. The CDR3 spans 16 residues. V shed 1 base and J 8 bases; nucleotides not matched to a gene: 10. CDR1 is MNHEY and CDR2 is SVGAGI in the germline V gene.

The gene calls are TRBV4-1 and TRBJ1-5, with D maybe TRBD1 (5 bases). Trimming stripped 6 bases from V and 0 bases from J, with 15 bases between. This CDR3 comprises 16 residues. Germline V gene lookup returns CDR1 MGHRA and CDR2 YSYEKL. In nucleotides, the CDR3 is TGCGCCAGCAGTATACCGGGGGATGGTAGCAATCAGCCCCAGCATTTT. The encoded protein is CASSIPGDGSNQPQHF.

The gene calls are TRBV20-1 and TRBJ2-5; no definite D call. The better agreement between TRBJ2-7 and the DNA end casts doubt on the J call. This CDR3 is built from 11 residues. The germline V gene has CDR1 DFQATT and CDR2 SNEGSKA (reference sequence). CDR3 in amino acids: CSARDLYEQYF. The CDR3 DNA follows: TGCAGTGCTAGAGATCTATACGAGCAGTACTTC.

The chain links TRBV6-4 to TRBJ2-2; D is undetermined. Trimming removed 7 bases from V and 0 bases from J, with 9 bases in between. The germline gives CDR1 MRHNA, CDR2 SNTAGT. This CDR3 has 14 residues. CDR3 bases: TGTGCCAGCACTCAGATACCGAACACCGGGGAGCTGTTTTTT. Protein product: CASTQIPNTGELFF.

The V and J genes are TRBV19 and TRBJ2-3; TRBD2 matches 7 bases. The CDR3 loop spans 14 amino acids. Losses at the gene ends were 3 bases for V and 2 bases for J; bases not matched to a gene: 2. From germline, CDR1 is LNHDA and CDR2 SQIVND (reference sequence). CDR3 sequence reads: CASSILADTDTQYF. The CDR3 nucleotides read TGTGCCAGTAGTATTCTAGCGGACACAGATACGCAGTATTTT.

J is TRBJ2-7 and V is TRBV7-8, with a possible D match to TRBD2 (6 bases). CDR1 is SGHVS and CDR2 is FQNEAQ in the germline V gene. The CDR3 extends over 15 amino acids. Trimming took off 5 bases at V and 1 base at J, with 15 bases between the two ends. CDR3 DNA: TGTGCCAGCAGCCCTTGGGGGGACCCGTCCTACGAGCAGTACTTC. Its protein is CASSPWGDPSYEQYF.

The CDR3: CASRINSATNEKLFF. The DNA of the CDR3 is TGTGCCAGCAGGATAAACAGTGCAACTAATGAAAAACTGTTTTTT. V gene TRBV5-4 combines with J gene TRBJ1-4; D is undetermined. The CDR3 consists of 15 residues. V was pared by 5 bases and J by 0 bases, with 11 bases between. Germline assignment: CDR1 SGHNT and CDR2 YYREEE (reference sequence).

This clone was observed a few times. The V and J genes are TRBV11-2 and TRBJ1-5; 7 bases match TRBD1. Germline CDR1 reads SGHAT; CDR2 reads FQNNGV. J gave up 7 bases and V 5 bases, and 8 bases lay outside the gene matches. This CDR3 has 14 residues. The CDR3 nucleotides read TGTGCCAGCAGCCCTCGACAGGGAGAACAGCCCCAGCATTTT. The encoded protein is CASSPRQGEQPQHF.

This clone has just one count. The chain combines TRBV30 with TRBJ1-5; 7 bases line up with TRBD1. The CDR3 is 14 residues long. In germline, CDR1 is GTSNPN, CDR2 SVGIG (reference sequence). The V gene end was trimmed by 2 bases and the J gene end by 2 bases; junction bases not matched to a gene: 3. The CDR3 nucleotides are TGTGCCTGGAGTTCAACAGGGGGCAATCAGCCCCAGCATTTT. Translated: CAWSSTGGNQPQHF.

The gene calls are TRBV7-8 and TRBJ2-1; tentative D call: TRBD2 (6 bases). V lost 0 bases, J lost 10 bases, and 13 bases lay in between. The CDR3 has 14 amino acids. Germline CDR1 and CDR2: SGHVS and FQNEAQ. This CDR3 reads CASSLAGTSGEQFF. CDR3 sequence (DNA): TGTGCCAGCAGCTTAGCGGGGACTTCGGGGGAGCAGTTCTTC. Using reference TRBV7-8 and TRBJ2-1 for the parts outside the CDR3, the full variable domain is GAGVSQSPRYKVAKRGQDVALRCDPISGHVSLFWYQQALGQGPEFLTYFQNEAQLDKSGLPSDRFFAERPEGSVSTLKIQRTQQEDSAVYLCASSLAGTSGEQFFGPGTRLTVL.

Turning to this clone: Relative to the germline gene, one junction end is altered; a read error may explain this. This sequence joins TRBV19 and TRBJ2-7; D unclear. CDR1 and CDR2 (germline): LNHDA, SQIVND (reference sequence). The CDR3 covers 14 residues. In DNA, the CDR3 is TGTGCCAGTAGTACCCGAACTTACTCCTATGAGCAGTACTTC. Translated: CASSTRTYSYEQYF.

To note about this clone: Other DNA sequences in this specimen translate into the identical CDR3. J is TRBJ2-7 and V is TRBV30; 9 nucleotides agree with TRBD1. The J segment lost 3 bases and the V segment lost 3 bases, leaving 3 bases of the junction unmatched. The CDR3 spans 13 residues. Per germline, CDR1 GTSNPN and CDR2 SVGIG (reference sequence). In nucleotides, the CDR3 is TGTGCCTGGAGCGTGGACAGGGGCTACGAGCAGTACTTC. It yields the protein CAWSVDRGYEQYF.

This clone was picked up one time. This CDR3 reads CASSAPTGEEGLTGELFF. CDR3 coding DNA: TGTGCCAGCAGTGCCCCCACAGGGGAGGAGGGGTTGACCGGGGAGCTGTTTTTT. This chain connects TRBV25-1 to TRBJ2-2; D is perhaps TRBD1 (7 bases). The CDR3 totals 18 residues. Trimming shortened V by 4 bases and J by 5 bases, and 23 bases separated the two germline ends. From germline, CDR1 is MGHDK and CDR2 SYGVNS.